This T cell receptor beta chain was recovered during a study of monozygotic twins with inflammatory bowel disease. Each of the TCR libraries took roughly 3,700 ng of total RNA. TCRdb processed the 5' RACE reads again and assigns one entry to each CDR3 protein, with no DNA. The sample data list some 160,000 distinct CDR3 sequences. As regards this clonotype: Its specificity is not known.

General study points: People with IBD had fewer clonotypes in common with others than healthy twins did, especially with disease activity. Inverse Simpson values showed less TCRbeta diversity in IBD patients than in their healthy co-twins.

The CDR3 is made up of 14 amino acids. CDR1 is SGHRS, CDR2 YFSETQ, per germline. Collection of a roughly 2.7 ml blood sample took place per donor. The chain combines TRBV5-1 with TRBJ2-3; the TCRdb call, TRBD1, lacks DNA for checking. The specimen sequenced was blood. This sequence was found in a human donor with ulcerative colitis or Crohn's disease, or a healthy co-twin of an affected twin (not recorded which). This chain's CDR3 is CASSPGGLTDTQYF.